A selection of T cell receptor beta chains follows, all from one sample in a study of OX40 agonist ivuxolimab in advanced cancers. Some clones are missing from TCRdb's copy, which holds only in-frame ones; the method was immunoSEQ multiplex PCR. The sample carries about 72,000 clones, about 85% recorded once. The input for sequencing was CD4+ or CD8+ T cells sorted from blood, taken in a trial of the OX40 agonist ivuxolimab. Source of these receptors: an adult with an advanced solid tumor such as melanoma, head and neck, liver or kidney cancer. CDR3s include the opening cysteine and the closing phenylalanine or tryptophan. D genes are given only for firm matches. The listing skips clone size in some rows; elsewhere it reads once, few, many or a size class.

clone_size: NA
d_call: NA
j_call: TRBJ1-2
v_call: TRBV5-1
cdr3_nt: TGCGCCAGCAGCCACCAAAGGGGATCTAACTATGGCTACACCTTC
cdr3_aa: CASSHQRGSNYGYTF

clone_size: NA
d_call: TRBD1
j_call: TRBJ1-1
v_call: TRBV6-6
cdr3_nt: TGTGCCAGCACCATCCGGGAGGGGGCCTCTGAAGCTTTCTTT
cdr3_aa: CASTIREGASEAFF

clone_size: NA
d_call: NA
j_call: TRBJ1-2
v_call: TRBV19
cdr3_nt: TGTGCCAGTAGTATTGGTTGGACAGTTCCTATCAGCAACTATGGCTACACCTTC
cdr3_aa: CASSIGWTVPISNYGYTF

clone_size: NA
d_call: TRBD2
j_call: TRBJ2-1
v_call: TRBV9
cdr3_nt: TGTGCCAGCAGCGCAGGGGGGACTAGCGGGAGGGTTTACAATGAGCAGTTCTTC
cdr3_aa: CASSAGGTSGRVYNEQFF

clone_size: few
d_call: TRBD1
j_call: TRBJ2-1
v_call: TRBV6-1
cdr3_nt: TGTGCCAGCAGCGCAGGGGGCGAGCAGTTCTTC
cdr3_aa: CASSAGGEQFF

clone_size: NA
d_call: TRBD1
j_call: TRBJ1-1
v_call: TRBV6-6
cdr3_nt: TGTGCCAGCAGATCCTACAGGGGAAACACTGAAGCTTTCTTT
cdr3_aa: CASRSYRGNTEAFF

clone_size: NA
d_call: TRBD2
j_call: TRBJ2-5
v_call: TRBV19
cdr3_nt: TGTGCCAGTAGTGTCAGCGGGGGGCTGAGGGAGCAGTACTTC
cdr3_aa: CASSVSGGLREQYF

clone_size: NA
d_call: NA
j_call: TRBJ1-1
v_call: TRBV27
cdr3_nt: TGTGCCAGCAGTACCGACTGGGGGCGTGCTTTCTTT
cdr3_aa: CASSTDWGRAFF

clone_size: NA
d_call: NA
j_call: TRBJ2-7
v_call: TRBV29-1
cdr3_nt: TGCAGCGTTGCCGGGACGCCGTCCTACGAGCAGTACTTC
cdr3_aa: CSVAGTPSYEQYF

clone_size: NA
d_call: TRBD2
j_call: TRBJ2-1
v_call: TRBV7-2
cdr3_nt: TGTGCCAGCAGCTTAGCAGTCCCTAGCGGAAACAATGAGCAGTTCTTC
cdr3_aa: CASSLAVPSGNNEQFF

clone_size: NA
d_call: NA
j_call: TRBJ1-4
v_call: TRBV4-1
cdr3_nt: TGCGCCAGCAGCCAAGTCCTCCCCGGAGGTTCTGAAAAACTGTTTTTT
cdr3_aa: CASSQVLPGGSEKLFF

clone_size: NA
d_call: TRBD1
j_call: TRBJ1-1
v_call: TRBV9
cdr3_nt: TGTGCCAGCAGCGTCGACAGGGCCACTGAAGCTTTCTTT
cdr3_aa: CASSVDRATEAFF

clone_size: NA
d_call: NA
j_call: TRBJ2-5
v_call: TRBV19
cdr3_nt: TGTGCCAGTAGCAGGGACACCAGTAAAGAGACCCAGTACTTC
cdr3_aa: CASSRDTSKETQYF

clone_size: NA
d_call: TRBD1
j_call: TRBJ1-3
v_call: TRBV19
cdr3_nt: TGTGCCAGTAGCACAGGGGGACGACGAAACACCATATATTTT
cdr3_aa: CASSTGGRRNTIYF

clone_size: NA
d_call: NA
j_call: TRBJ2-2
v_call: TRBV11-2
cdr3_nt: TGTGCCAGCAGCCCACGACAGGATCGAGGCGGGGAGCTGTTTTTT
cdr3_aa: CASSPRQDRGGELFF

clone_size: once
d_call: TRBD1
j_call: TRBJ2-7
v_call: TRBV18
cdr3_nt: TGTGCCAGCTCACAAATGGGACAGGGTAACTACGAGCAGTACTTC
cdr3_aa: CASSQMGQGNYEQYF